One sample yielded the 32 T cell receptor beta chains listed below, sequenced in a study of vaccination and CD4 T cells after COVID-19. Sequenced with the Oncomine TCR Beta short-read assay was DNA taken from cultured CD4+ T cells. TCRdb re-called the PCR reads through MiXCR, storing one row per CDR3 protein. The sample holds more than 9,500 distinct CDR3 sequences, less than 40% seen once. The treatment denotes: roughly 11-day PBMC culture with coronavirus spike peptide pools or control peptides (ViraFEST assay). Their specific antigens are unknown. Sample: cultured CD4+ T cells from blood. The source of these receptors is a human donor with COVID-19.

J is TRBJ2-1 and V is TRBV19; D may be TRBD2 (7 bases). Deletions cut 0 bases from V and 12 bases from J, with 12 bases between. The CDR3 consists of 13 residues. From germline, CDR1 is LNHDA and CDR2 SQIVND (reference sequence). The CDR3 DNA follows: TGTGCCAGTAGTATAGAGGCGGGGGCTTGGCAGTTCTTC. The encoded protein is CASSIEAGAWQFF.

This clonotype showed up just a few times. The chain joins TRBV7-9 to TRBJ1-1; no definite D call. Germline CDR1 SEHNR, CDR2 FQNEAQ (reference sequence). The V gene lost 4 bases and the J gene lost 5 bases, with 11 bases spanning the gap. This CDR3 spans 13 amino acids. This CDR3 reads CASSSTPGTEAFF. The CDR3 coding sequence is TGTGCCAGCAGCTCGACACCGGGTACTGAAGCTTTCTTT.

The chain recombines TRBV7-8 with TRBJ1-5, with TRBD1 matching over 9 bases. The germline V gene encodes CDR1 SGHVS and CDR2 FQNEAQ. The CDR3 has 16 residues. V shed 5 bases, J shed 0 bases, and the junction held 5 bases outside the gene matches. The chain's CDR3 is CASSPRTGASNQPQHF. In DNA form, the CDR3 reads TGTGCCAGCAGCCCGAGGACAGGGGCTAGCAATCAGCCCCAGCATTTT.

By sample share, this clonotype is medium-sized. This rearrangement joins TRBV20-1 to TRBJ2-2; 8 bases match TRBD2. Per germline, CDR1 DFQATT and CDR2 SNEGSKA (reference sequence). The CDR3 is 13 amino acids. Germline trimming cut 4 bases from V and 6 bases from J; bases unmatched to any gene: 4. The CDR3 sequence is CSAKPGGAGELFF. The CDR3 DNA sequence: TGCAGTGCTAAACCGGGAGGGGCCGGGGAGCTGTTTTTT.

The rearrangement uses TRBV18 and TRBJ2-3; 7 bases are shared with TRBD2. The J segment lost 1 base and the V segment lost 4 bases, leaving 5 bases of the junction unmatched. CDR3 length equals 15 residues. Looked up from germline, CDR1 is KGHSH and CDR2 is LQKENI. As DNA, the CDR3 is TGTGCCAGCTCACAAGTGGGGGGGGGCACAGATACGCAGTATTTT. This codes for CASSQVGGGTDTQYF.

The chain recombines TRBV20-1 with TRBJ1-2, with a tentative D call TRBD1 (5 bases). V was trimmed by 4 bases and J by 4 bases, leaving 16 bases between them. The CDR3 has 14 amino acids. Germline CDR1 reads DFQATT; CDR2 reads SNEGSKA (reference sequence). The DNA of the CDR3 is TGCAGTGCTAACCCTAGGCAGGGTGGCTATGGCTACACCTTC. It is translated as CSANPRQGGYGYTF.

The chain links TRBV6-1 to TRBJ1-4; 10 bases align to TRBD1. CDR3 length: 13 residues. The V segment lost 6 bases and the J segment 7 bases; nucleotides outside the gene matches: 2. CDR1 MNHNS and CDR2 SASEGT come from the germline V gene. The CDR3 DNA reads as TGTGCCAGCAGGGGGACAGGGGTTGAAAAACTGTTTTTT. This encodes CASRGTGVEKLFF.

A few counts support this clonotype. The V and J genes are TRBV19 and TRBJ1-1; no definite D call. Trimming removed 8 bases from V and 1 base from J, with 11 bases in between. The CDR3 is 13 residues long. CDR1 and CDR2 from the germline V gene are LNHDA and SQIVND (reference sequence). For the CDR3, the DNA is TGTGCCAGTGATAATAGCAGGAACACTGAAGCTTTCTTT. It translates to CASDNSRNTEAFF.

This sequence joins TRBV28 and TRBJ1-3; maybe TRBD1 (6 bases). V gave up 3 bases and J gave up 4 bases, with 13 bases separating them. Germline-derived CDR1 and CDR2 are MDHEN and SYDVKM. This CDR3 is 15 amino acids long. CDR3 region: CASSFSGARGNTIYF. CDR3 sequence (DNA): TGTGCCAGCAGTTTTTCAGGGGCTAGGGGAAACACCATATATTTT.

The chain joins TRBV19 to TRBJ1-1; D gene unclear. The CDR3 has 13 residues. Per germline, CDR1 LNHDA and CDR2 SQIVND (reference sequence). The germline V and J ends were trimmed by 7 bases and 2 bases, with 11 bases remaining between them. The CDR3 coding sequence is TGTGCCAGTACCTTGTCGTTTAACACTGAAGCTTTCTTT. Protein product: CASTLSFNTEAFF. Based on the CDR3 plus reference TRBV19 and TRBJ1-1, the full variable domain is DGGITQSPKYLFRKEGQNVTLSCEQNLNHDAMYWYRQDPGQGLRLIYYSQIVNDFQKGDIAEGYSVSREKKESFPLTVTSAQKNPTAFYLCASTLSFNTEAFFGQGTRLTVV.

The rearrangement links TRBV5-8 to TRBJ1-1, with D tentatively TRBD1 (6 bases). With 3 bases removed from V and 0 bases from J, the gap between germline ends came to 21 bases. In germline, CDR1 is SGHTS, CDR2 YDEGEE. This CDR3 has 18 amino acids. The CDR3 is CASSSTGSVKPLNTEAFF. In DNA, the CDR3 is TGTGCCAGCAGCTCCACAGGGTCGGTTAAACCCTTGAACACTGAAGCTTTCTTT.

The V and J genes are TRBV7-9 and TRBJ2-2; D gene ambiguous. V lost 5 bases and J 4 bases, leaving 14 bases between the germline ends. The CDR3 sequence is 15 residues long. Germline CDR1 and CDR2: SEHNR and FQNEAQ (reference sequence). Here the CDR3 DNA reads TGTGCCAGCAGCCCCTTTGGGTTTAGCACCGGGGAGCTGTTTTTT. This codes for CASSPFGFSTGELFF.

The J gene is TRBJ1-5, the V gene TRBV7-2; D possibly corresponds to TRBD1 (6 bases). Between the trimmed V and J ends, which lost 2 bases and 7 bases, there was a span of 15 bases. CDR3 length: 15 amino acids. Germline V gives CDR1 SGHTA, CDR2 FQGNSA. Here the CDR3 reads CASSLTGNVGQPQHF. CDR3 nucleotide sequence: TGTGCCAGCAGCTTAACAGGGAACGTGGGGCAGCCCCAGCATTTT.

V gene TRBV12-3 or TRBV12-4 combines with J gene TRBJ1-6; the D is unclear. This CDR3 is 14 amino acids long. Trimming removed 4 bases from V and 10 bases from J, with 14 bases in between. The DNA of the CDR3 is TGTGCCAGCAGTTCGGCCCTTTCCCCATCACCCCTCCACTTT. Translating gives CASSSALSPSPLHF.

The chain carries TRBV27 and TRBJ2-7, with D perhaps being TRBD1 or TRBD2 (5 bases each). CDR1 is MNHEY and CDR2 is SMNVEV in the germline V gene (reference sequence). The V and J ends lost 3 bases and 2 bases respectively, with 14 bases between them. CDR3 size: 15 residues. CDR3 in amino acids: CASSFQAGTAYEQYF. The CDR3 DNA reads TGTGCCAGCAGTTTCCAAGCCGGGACGGCCTACGAGCAGTACTTC.

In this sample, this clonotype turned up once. CDR3 region: CSALTGAHSGNTIYF. The CDR3 DNA is TGCAGTGCACTTACAGGGGCCCACTCTGGAAACACCATATATTTT. The rearrangement joins TRBV20-1 to TRBJ1-3; 7 bases fit TRBD1. This CDR3 is 15 amino acids long. Germline trimming cut 6 bases from V and 0 bases from J; bases unmatched to any gene: 8. Germline-derived CDR1 and CDR2 are DFQATT and SNEGSKA (reference sequence).

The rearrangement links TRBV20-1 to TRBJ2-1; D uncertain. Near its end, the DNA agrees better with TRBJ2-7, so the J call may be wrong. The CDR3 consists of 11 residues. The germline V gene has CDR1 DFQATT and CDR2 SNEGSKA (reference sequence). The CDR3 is CSARGPYEQYF. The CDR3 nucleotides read TGCAGTGCTAGAGGCCCCTACGAGCAGTACTTC.

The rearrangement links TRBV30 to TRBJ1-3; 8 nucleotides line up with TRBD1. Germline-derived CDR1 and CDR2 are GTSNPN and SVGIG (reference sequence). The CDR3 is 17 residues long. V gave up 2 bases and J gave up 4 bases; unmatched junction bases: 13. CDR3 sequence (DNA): TGTGCCTGGAGTCCGCCCAGGGGGCGCTTAGGAGGAAACACCATATATTTT. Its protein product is CAWSPPRGRLGGNTIYF.

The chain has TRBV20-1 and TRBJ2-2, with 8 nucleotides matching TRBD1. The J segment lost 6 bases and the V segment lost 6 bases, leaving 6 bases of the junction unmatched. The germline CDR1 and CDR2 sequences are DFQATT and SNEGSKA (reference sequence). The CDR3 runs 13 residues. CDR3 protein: CSAQPQGAGELFF. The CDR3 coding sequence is TGCAGTGCCCAACCACAGGGGGCCGGGGAGCTGTTTTTT.

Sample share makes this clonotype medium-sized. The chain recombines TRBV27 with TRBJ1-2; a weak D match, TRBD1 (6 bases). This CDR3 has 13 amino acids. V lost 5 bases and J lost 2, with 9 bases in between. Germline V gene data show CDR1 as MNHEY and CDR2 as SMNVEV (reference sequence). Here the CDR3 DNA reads TGTGCCAGCAGTCCCGGACAGAACTATGGCTACACCTTC. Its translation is CASSPGQNYGYTF.

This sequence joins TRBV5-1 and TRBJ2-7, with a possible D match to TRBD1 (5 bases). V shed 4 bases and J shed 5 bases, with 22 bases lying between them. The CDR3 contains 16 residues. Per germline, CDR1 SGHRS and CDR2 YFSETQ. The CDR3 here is CASSPPGFLRSDEQYF. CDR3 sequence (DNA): TGCGCCAGCAGCCCCCCAGGGTTTCTACGTTCGGACGAGCAGTACTTC.

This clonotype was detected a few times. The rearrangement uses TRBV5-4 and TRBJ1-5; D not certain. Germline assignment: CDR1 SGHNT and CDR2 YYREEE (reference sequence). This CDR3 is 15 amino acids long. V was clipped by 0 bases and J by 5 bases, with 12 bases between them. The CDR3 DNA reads TGTGCCAGCAGCTTGGATGGGTTCGGGGATCAGCCCCAGCATTTT. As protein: CASSLDGFGDQPQHF.

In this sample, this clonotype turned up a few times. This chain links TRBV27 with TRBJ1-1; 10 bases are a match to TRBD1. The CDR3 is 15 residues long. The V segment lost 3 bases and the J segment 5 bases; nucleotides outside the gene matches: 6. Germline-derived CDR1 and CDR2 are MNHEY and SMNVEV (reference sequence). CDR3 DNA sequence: TGTGCCAGCAGTTTGGGGGACAGGGGTTTGACTGAAGCTTTCTTT. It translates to CASSLGDRGLTEAFF.

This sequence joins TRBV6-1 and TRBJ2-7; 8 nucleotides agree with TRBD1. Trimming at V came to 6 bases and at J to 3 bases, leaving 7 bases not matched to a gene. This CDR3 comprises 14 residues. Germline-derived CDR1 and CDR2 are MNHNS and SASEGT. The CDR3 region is CASSETGVGYEQYF. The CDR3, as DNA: TGTGCCAGCAGCGAGACAGGGGTCGGCTACGAGCAGTACTTC.

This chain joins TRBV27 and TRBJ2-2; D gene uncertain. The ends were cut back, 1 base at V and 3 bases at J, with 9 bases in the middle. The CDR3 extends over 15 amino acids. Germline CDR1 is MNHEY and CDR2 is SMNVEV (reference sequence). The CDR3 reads CASSLWGWDTGELFF. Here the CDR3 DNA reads TGTGCCAGCAGTTTATGGGGTTGGGACACCGGGGAGCTGTTTTTT.

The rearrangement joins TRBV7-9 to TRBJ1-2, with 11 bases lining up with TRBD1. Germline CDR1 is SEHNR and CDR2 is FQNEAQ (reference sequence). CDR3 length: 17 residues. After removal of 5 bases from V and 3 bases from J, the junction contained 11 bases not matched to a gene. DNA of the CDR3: TGTGCCAGCAGCCCGGCTGGGACAGGGGGGCTACACTATGGCTACACCTTC. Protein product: CASSPAGTGGLHYGYTF.

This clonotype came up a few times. The CDR3 region is CASSHPGQLSPYEQYF. CDR3 DNA sequence: TGTGCCAGCAGTCACCCGGGACAGCTAAGCCCCTACGAGCAGTACTTC. This chain connects TRBV6-1 to TRBJ2-7; the match to TRBD1 covers 7 bases. Losses at the gene ends were 5 bases for V and 2 bases for J; bases not matched to a gene: 12. The CDR3 covers 16 residues. Germline loops: CDR1 MNHNS, CDR2 SASEGT.

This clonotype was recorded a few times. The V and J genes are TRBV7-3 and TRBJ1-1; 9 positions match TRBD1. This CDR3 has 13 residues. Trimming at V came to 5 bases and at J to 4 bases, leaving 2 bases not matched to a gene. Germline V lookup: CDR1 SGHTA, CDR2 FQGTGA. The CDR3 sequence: CASSPTGGTEAFF. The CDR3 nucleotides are TGTGCCAGCAGCCCGACAGGGGGCACTGAAGCTTTCTTT.

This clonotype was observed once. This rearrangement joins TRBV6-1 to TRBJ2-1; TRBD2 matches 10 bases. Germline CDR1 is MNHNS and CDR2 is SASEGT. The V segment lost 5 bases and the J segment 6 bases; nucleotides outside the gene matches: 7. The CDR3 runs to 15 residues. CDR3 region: CASSLAGVGANEQFF. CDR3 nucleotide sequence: TGTGCCAGCAGTCTAGCGGGGGTTGGGGCCAATGAGCAGTTCTTC.

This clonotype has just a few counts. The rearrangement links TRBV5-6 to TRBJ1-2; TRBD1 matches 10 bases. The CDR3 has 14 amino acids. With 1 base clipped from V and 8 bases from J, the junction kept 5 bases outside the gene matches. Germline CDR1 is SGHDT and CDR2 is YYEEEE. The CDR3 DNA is TGTGCCAGCAGCTTGCAGGGACAGGGGAGCGGCTACACCTTC. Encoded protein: CASSLQGQGSGYTF.

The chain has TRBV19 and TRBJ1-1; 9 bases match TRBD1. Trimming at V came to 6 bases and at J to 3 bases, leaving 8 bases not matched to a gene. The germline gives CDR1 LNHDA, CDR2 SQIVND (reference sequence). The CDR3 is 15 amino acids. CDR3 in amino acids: CASRNTGGADTEAFF. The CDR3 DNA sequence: TGTGCCAGTAGAAATACAGGGGGCGCGGACACTGAAGCTTTCTTT.

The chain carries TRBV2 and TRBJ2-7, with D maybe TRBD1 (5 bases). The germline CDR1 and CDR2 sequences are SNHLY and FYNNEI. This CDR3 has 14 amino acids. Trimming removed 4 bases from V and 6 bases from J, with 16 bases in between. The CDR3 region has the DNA TGTGCCAGCAGTGGGGGTACAGGTGGGGCCGAGCAGTACTTC. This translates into CASSGGTGGAEQYF.